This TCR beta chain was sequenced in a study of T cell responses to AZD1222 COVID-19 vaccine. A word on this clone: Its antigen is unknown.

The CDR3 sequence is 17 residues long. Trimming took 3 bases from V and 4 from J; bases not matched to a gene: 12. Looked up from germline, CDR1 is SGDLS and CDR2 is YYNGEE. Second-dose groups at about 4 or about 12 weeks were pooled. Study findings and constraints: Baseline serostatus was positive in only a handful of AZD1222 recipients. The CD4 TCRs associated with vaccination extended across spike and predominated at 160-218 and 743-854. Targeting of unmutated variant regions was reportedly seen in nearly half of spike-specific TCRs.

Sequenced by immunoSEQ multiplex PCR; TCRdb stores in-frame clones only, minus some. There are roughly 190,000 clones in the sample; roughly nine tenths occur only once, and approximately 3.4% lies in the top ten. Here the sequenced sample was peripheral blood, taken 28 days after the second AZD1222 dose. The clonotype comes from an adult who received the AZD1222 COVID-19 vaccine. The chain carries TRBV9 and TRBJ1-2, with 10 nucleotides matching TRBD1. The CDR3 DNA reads TGTGCCAGCAGCGGAACCGGGACAGGGGCGAATCTCTATGGCTACACCTTC. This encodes CASSGTGTGANLYGYTF.